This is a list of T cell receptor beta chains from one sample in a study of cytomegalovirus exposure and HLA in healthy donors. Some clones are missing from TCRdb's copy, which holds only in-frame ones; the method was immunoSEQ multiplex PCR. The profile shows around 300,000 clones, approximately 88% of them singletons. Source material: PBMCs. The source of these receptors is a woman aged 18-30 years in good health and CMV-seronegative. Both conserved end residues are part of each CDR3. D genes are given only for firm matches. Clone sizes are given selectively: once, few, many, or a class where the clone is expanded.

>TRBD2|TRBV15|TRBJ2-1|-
CATSPGLADNEQFF
TGTGCCACCAGCCCGGGACTAGCGGACAATGAGCAGTTCTTC
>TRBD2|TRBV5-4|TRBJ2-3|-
CASSFFLAGGTDTQYF
TGTGCCAGCAGCTTTTTTCTAGCGGGAGGCACAGATACGCAGTATTTT
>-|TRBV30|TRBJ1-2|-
CAWRGRGGYTF
TGTGCCTGGAGGGGCCGCGGGGGCTACACCTTC
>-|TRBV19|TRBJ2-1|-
CASSIGNEQFF
TGTGCCAGTAGTATCGGTAATGAGCAGTTCTTC
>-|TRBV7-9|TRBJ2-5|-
CASSLILGRQETQYF
TGTGCCAGCAGCTTAATTTTAGGGAGACAAGAGACCCAGTACTTC
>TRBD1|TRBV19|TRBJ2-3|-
CASSKDRADTQYF
TGTGCCAGTAGTAAAGACAGGGCAGATACGCAGTATTTT
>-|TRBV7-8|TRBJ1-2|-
CASSRDRTFNYGYTF
TGTGCCAGCAGCCGTGACAGAACCTTTAACTATGGCTACACCTTC
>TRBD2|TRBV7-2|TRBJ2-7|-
CASSSTGTSGRSSSYEQYF
TGTGCCAGCAGCTCGACCGGGACTAGCGGGAGGTCGAGCTCCTACGAGCAGTACTTC
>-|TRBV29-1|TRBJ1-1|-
CSVLNTEAFF
TGCAGCGTCCTTAACACTGAAGCTTTCTTT
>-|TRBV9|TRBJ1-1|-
CASSPSDRNTEAFF
TGTGCCAGCAGCCCTTCGGACAGGAACACTGAAGCTTTCTTT
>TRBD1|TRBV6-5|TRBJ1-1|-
CASIQLLTGGTEAFF
TGTGCCAGCATACAACTGCTGACAGGGGGGACTGAAGCTTTCTTT
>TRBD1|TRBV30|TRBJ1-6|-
CAWSGTGNSPLHF
TGTGCCTGGTCCGGGACAGGTAATTCACCCCTCCACTTT
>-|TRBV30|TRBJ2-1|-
CALHWTFNEQFF
TGTGCCCTCCACTGGACTTTCAATGAGCAGTTCTTC
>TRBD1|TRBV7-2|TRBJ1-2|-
CASSFQSGQGNYGYTF
TGTGCCAGCAGCTTCCAATCGGGACAGGGCAACTATGGCTACACCTTC
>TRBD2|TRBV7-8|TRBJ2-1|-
CASSPSTLSGINNEQFF
TGTGCCAGCAGCCCGTCCACCCTTAGCGGGATTAACAATGAGCAGTTCTTC
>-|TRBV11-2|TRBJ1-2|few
CASSLGLNYGYTF
TGTGCCAGCAGCTTAGGGCTCAACTATGGCTACACCTTC
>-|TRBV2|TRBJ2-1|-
CASSLTVTNYNEQFF
TGTGCCAGCAGCCTGACAGTGACAAATTACAATGAGCAGTTCTTC
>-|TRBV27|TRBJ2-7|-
CASSFNPPYEQYF
TGTGCCAGCAGTTTTAATCCCCCCTACGAGCAGTACTTC
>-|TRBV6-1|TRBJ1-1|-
CASSARQEMNTEAFF
TGTGCCAGCAGTGCTCGACAGGAGATGAACACTGAAGCTTTCTTT
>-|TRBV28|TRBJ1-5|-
CASSSTEALGEPQHF
TGTGCCAGCAGTTCGACCGAGGCGTTAGGGGAGCCCCAGCATTTT
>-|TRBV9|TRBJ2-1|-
CASSGPRASRDEQFF
TGTGCCAGCAGCGGCCCCCGGGCTAGCCGGGATGAGCAGTTCTTC
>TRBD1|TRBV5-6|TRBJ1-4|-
CASRRDRGLNEKLFF
TGTGCCAGCAGACGCGACAGGGGACTTAATGAAAAACTGTTTTTT
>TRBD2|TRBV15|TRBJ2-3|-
CATSTAGGSTDTQYF
TGTGCCACCAGCACCGCCGGGGGGAGCACAGATACGCAGTATTTT
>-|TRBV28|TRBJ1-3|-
CASSGNQGPGGTIYF
TGTGCCAGCAGTGGAAACCAGGGGCCTGGGGGCACCATATATTTT
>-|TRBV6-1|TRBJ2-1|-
CASSEERASSYNEQFF
TGTGCCAGCAGTGAGGAGCGGGCCAGCTCCTACAATGAGCAGTTCTTC
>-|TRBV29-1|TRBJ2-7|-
CSVELSPGSYEQYF
TGCAGCGTTGAACTCTCTCCAGGGTCCTACGAGCAGTACTTC
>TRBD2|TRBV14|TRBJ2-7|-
CASSLASGSYEQYF
TGTGCCAGCAGCCTGGCTAGCGGTTCCTACGAGCAGTACTTC
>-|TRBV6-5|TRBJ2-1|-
CATRGGVSYNEQFF
TGTGCTACCCGTGGCGGGGTCTCCTACAATGAGCAGTTCTTC
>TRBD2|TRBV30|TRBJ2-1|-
CACQAGAPYNEQFF
TGTGCCTGTCAAGCGGGAGCACCCTACAATGAGCAGTTCTTC
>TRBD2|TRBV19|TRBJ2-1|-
CASSIETSGTVNEQFF
TGTGCCAGTAGTATAGAGACTAGCGGGACCGTCAATGAGCAGTTCTTC
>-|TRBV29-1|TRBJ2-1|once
CSVEPGTRTGEQFF
TGCAGCGTTGAGCCCGGGACTCGTACAGGCGAGCAGTTCTTC
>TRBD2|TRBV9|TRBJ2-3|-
CASSVGNSGSGDTQYF
TGTGCCAGCAGCGTAGGGAATAGCGGGAGTGGTGATACGCAGTATTTT
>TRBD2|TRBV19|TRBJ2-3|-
CASSMRESDTQYF
TGTGCCAGTAGTATGCGGGAGTCGGATACGCAGTATTTT
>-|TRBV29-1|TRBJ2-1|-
CSGRREADSYNEQFF
TGCAGCGGACGCCGCGAAGCGGACTCCTACAATGAGCAGTTCTTC
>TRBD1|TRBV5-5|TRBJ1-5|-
CASSLWQGVAQPQHF
TGTGCCAGCAGCTTGTGGCAGGGGGTGGCTCAGCCCCAGCATTTT